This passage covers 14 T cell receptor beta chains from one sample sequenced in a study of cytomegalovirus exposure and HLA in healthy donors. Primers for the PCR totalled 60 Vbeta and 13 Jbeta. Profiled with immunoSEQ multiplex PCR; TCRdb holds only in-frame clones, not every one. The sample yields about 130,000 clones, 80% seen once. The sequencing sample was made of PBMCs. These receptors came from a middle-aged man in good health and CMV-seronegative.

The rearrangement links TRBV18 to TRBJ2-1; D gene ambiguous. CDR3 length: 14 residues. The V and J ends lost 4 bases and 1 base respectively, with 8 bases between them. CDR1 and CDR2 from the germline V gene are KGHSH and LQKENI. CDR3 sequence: CASSLTESYNEQFF. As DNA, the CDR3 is TGTGCCAGCTCACTGACGGAGTCCTACAATGAGCAGTTCTTC.

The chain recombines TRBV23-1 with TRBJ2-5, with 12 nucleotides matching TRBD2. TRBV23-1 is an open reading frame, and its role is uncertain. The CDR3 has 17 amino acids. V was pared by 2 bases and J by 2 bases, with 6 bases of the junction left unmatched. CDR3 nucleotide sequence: TGCGCCAGCAGTCAACCAGGACTAGCGGGAACTCAAGAGACCCAGTACTTC. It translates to CASSQPGLAGTQETQYF.

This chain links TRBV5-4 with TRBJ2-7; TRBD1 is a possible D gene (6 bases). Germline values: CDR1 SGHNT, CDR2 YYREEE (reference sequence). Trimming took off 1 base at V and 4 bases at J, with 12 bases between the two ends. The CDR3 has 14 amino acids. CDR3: CASSLSPGEYEQYF. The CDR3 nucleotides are TGTGCCAGCAGCTTGTCCCCAGGGGAGTACGAGCAGTACTTC.

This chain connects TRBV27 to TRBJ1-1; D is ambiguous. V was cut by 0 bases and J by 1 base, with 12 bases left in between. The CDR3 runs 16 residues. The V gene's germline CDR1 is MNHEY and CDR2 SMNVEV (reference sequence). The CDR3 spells CASSLSVWATNTEAFF. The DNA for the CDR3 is TGTGCCAGCAGTTTATCGGTTTGGGCAACGAACACTGAAGCTTTCTTT.

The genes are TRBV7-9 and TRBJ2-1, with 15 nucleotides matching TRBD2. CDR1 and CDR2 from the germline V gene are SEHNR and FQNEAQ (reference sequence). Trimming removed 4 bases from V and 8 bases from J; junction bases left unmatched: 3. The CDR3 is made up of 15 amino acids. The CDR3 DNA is TGTGCCAGCAGCTCCGGACTAGCGGGGGGGGATGAGCAGTTCTTC. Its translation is CASSSGLAGGDEQFF.

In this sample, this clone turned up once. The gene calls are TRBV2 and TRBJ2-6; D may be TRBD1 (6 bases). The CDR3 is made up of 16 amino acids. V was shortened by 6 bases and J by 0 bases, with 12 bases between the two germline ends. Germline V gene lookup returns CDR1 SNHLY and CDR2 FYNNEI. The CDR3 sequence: CASRQGPHSGANVLTF. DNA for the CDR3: TGTGCCAGCAGGCAGGGGCCCCACTCTGGGGCCAACGTCCTGACTTTC.

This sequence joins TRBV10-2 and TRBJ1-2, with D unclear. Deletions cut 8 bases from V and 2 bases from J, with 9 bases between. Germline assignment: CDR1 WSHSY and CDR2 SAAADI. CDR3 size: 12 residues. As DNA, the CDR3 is TGCGCCAGCCGCGGGGTCAACTATGGCTACACCTTC. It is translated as CASRGVNYGYTF.

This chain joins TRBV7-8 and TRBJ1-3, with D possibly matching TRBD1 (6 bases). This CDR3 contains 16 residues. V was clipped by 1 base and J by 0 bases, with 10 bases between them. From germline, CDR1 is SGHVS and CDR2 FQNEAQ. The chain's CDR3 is CASSLGQAHSGNTIYF. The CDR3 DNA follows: TGTGCCAGCAGCTTAGGACAGGCCCACTCTGGAAACACCATATATTTT.

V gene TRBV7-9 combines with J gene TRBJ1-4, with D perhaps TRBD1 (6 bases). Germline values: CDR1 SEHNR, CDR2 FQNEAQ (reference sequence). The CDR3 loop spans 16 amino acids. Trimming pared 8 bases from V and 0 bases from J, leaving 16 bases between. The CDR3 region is CASLRGAVATNEKLFF. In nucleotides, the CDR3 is TGTGCCAGCCTACGGGGGGCAGTTGCAACTAATGAAAAACTGTTTTTT.

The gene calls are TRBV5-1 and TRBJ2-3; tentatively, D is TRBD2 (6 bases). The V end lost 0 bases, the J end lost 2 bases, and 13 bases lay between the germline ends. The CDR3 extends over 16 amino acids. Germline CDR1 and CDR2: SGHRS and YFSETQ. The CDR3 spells CASSLAAGRSTDTQYF. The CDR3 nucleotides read TGCGCCAGCAGCTTGGCCGCGGGGCGGTCCACAGATACGCAGTATTTT.

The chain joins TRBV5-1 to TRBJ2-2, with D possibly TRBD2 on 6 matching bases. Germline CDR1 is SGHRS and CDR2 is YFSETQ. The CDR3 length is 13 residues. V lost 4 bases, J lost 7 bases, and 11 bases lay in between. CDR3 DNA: TGCGCCAGCAGCGAGGAGGGTAACGGGGAGCTGTTTTTT. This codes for CASSEEGNGELFF.

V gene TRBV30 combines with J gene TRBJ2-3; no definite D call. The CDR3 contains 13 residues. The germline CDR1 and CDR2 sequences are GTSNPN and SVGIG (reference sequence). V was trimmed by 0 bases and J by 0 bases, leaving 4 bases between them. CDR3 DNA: TGTGCCTGGAGTGTGGCTAGCACAGATACGCAGTATTTT. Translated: CAWSVASTDTQYF.

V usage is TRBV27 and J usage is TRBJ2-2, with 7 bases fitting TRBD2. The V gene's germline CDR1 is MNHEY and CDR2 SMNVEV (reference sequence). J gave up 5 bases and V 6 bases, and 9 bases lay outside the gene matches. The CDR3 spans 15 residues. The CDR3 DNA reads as TGTGCCAGCAGCCAGTGGGGCGGGAGTACCGGGGAGCTGTTTTTT. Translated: CASSQWGGSTGELFF.

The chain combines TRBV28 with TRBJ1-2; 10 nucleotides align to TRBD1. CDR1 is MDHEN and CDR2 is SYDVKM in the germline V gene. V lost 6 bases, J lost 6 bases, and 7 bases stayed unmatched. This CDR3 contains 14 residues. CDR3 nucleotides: TGTGCCAGCAGAACCGGGACAGGGGTCGATGGCTACACCTTC. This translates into CASRTGTGVDGYTF.